One sample yielded the 31 T cell receptor beta chains listed below, sequenced in a study of cytomegalovirus exposure and HLA in healthy donors. Clones were read by immunoSEQ multiplex PCR, and TCRdb kept only the in-frame ones, dropping some. Seen here are 150,000 to 200,000 clones, roughly nine tenths observed once, and the top ten hold 10%. The sample was PBMCs. The receptors stem from a woman aged 18 to 35 in good health and CMV-seropositive.

CDR3 loop: CAWSVPLRLALRETQYF. Here the CDR3 DNA reads TGTGCCTGGAGTGTACCTTTGAGACTAGCGTTGAGGGAGACCCAGTACTTC. V is TRBV30 and J is TRBJ2-5; 8 nucleotides agree with TRBD2. V was clipped by 0 bases and J by 5 bases; unmatched bases: 14. Germline loops: CDR1 GTSNPN, CDR2 SVGIG (reference sequence). This CDR3 is 17 amino acids long.

The rearrangement uses TRBV27 and TRBJ2-1; the match to TRBD2 covers 16 bases. V lost 8 bases, J lost 6 bases, and 19 bases stayed unmatched. Germline V gene lookup returns CDR1 MNHEY and CDR2 SMNVEV (reference sequence). This CDR3 has 20 amino acids. For the CDR3, the DNA is TGTGCCAGCGCCCTCGGGGCTGGGACTAGCGGGAGGGCCTTGAGCAATGAGCAGTTCTTC. Residues: CASALGAGTSGRALSNEQFF.

This clone has just a few counts. This chain connects TRBV6-1 to TRBJ1-2; a possible D gene is TRBD1 (5 bases). Germline V gene sequence: CDR1 MNHNS, CDR2 SASEGT. Trimming stripped 5 bases from V and 6 bases from J, with 13 bases between. This CDR3 is 13 amino acids long. The CDR3 DNA sequence: TGTGCCAGCAGTCGACCTCAGGGCAATGGCTACACCTTC. It yields the protein CASSRPQGNGYTF.

This clone has just a few counts. The chain recombines TRBV5-4 with TRBJ2-1; 11 nucleotides line up with TRBD2. The length of the CDR3 is 17 residues. J gave up 7 bases and V 5 bases, and 14 bases lay outside the gene matches. The V gene's germline CDR1 is SGHNT and CDR2 YYREEE (reference sequence). The CDR3 DNA sequence: TGTGCCAGCAGACCCGGGACTAGCGGTTCACGTGGAAATGAGCAGTTCTTC. This gives the protein CASRPGTSGSRGNEQFF.

The V call is TRBV27, the J call TRBJ1-1; the D is unclear. Germline CDR1 MNHEY, CDR2 SMNVEV (reference sequence). CDR3 length: 15 residues. Trimming cost V 2 bases and J 1 base, with 11 bases left between them. In DNA, the CDR3 is TGTGCCAGCAGTTTAACGGCCCCGGGGAACACTGAAGCTTTCTTT. Its translation: CASSLTAPGNTEAFF.

The chain combines TRBV6-6 with TRBJ2-3; D may be TRBD1 (5 bases). Per germline, CDR1 MNHNY and CDR2 SVGAGI (reference sequence). V was cut by 5 bases and J by 6 bases, with 6 bases left in between. The CDR3 totals 11 residues. The CDR3 DNA reads as TGTGCCAGCAGTAGGGGTGATACGCAGTATTTT. This codes for CASSRGDTQYF.

This rearrangement joins TRBV7-2 to TRBJ2-7; 7 nucleotides agree with TRBD2. Germline lookup yields CDR1 SGHTA and CDR2 FQGNSA. This CDR3 is 16 amino acids long. V trimming: 2 bases; J trimming: 2 bases; junction bases outside the gene matches: 9. The CDR3 nucleotides read TGTGCCAGCAGCTTACAGGCAGCGGGAAACCCCTACGAGCAGTACTTC. It is translated as CASSLQAAGNPYEQYF.

This clone has more than one count but fewer than ten. V and J are TRBV30 and TRBJ2-7, with 13 nucleotides matching TRBD2. Germline V gene data show CDR1 as GTSNPN and CDR2 as SVGIG (reference sequence). J gave up 2 bases and V 4 bases, and 17 bases lay outside the gene matches. The CDR3 is 19 amino acids. In nucleotides, the CDR3 is TGTGCCTGGACCCCTGTAGTATTGGGACTAGCGGGACAAACCTACGAGCAGTACTTC. It is translated as CAWTPVVLGLAGQTYEQYF. The variable domain in full, completed from reference TRBV30 and TRBJ2-7, reads SQTIHQWPATLVQPVGSPLSLECTVEGTSNPNLYWYRQAAGRGLQLLFYSVGIGQISSEVPQNLSASRPQDRQFILSSKKLLLSDSGFYLCAWTPVVLGLAGQTYEQYFGPGTRLTVT.

The chain uses TRBV19 and TRBJ1-5; possibly TRBD1 for D (5 bases). The V gene lost 7 bases and the J gene lost 6 bases, with 13 bases spanning the gap. In germline, CDR1 is LNHDA, CDR2 SQIVND (reference sequence). The CDR3 is 13 amino acids. In DNA form, the CDR3 reads TGTGCCAGTACTTCCTGGGGCGGTCAGCCCCAGCATTTT. It encodes CASTSWGGQPQHF.

This clone has just a few counts. A junction boundary mismatches the germline segment, possibly from a read error. This chain connects TRBV7-7 to TRBJ2-7, with D possibly being TRBD1 (5 bases). The CDR3 has 14 residues. The germline gives CDR1 SSHAT, CDR2 FNYEAQ (reference sequence). Written as DNA, the CDR3 is TGTGCTAGCAGCTTAGGGGCAGGAAACTACGAGCAGTACTTC. As protein: CASSLGAGNYEQYF.

The chain joins TRBV25-1 to TRBJ2-6; 9 bases line up with TRBD2. With V trimmed by 2 bases and J by 2 bases, 7 bases remained unmatched. Per the germline V gene, CDR1 is MGHDK and CDR2 is SYGVNS. CDR3 length: 18 residues. The CDR3 nucleotides read TGTGCCAGCAGTGAAATGGGGAAGCGGGAGGCTGGGGCCAACGTCCTGACTTTC. As protein: CASSEMGKREAGANVLTF.

The chain links TRBV1 to TRBJ2-7; the DNA was not used to check the table's D call, TRBD2. TRBV1 is a known pseudogene. This CDR3 region has 16 residues. The CDR3 region has the DNA TGCACCAGCAGCCGCACTACTTCTGGAGGGGACGGCGAGCAGTACTTC. Protein sequence: CTSSRTTSGGDGEQYF.

For this clone: Other DNA sequences in the sample encode the same CDR3. J is TRBJ2-1 and V is TRBV19, with unresolved D. The length of the CDR3 is 13 residues. V dropped 3 bases and J dropped 4 bases, with 7 bases sitting between them. Per germline, CDR1 LNHDA and CDR2 SQIVND (reference sequence). The CDR3 protein is CASSIGSYNEQFF. In DNA form, the CDR3 reads TGTGCCAGTAGTATTGGCTCATACAATGAGCAGTTCTTC.

This clone was picked up a small number of times. This same CDR3 is encoded by further DNA sequences in the sample. This rearrangement joins TRBV20-1 to TRBJ2-7, with D possibly TRBD1 on 5 matching bases. The V end was cut by 5 bases, the J end by 4 bases, with 9 bases between. In germline, CDR1 is DFQATT, CDR2 SNEGSKA (reference sequence). CDR3 length equals 11 residues. CDR3 sequence reads: CSARTFYEQYF. The CDR3 coding sequence is TGCAGTGCTCGGACATTTTACGAGCAGTACTTC.

This chain uses TRBV6-1 with TRBJ2-7; 11 nucleotides agree with TRBD2. Per the germline V gene, CDR1 is MNHNS and CDR2 is SASEGT. This CDR3 has 16 residues. V lost 4 bases to trimming and J lost 3 bases; unmatched junction nucleotides: 8. The CDR3 loop is CASSVQGTSGFYEQYF. The CDR3 coding sequence is TGTGCCAGCAGTGTTCAGGGGACTAGCGGATTCTACGAGCAGTACTTC.

The V and J genes are TRBV19 and TRBJ1-2; 7 bases match TRBD1. V lost 5 bases and J lost 4; bases outside the gene matches: 10. Germline-derived CDR1 and CDR2 are LNHDA and SQIVND (reference sequence). The CDR3 is made up of 15 amino acids. CDR3 amino acids: CASSRRGGPIYGYTF. For the CDR3, the DNA is TGTGCCAGTAGTCGACGAGGGGGCCCGATCTATGGCTACACCTTC.

The chain has TRBV7-6 and TRBJ1-1; D not certain. Between the trimmed V and J ends, which lost 7 bases and 3 bases, there was a span of 9 bases. This CDR3 comprises 12 residues. Per germline, CDR1 SGHVS and CDR2 FNYEAQ. The CDR3 protein is CASKAGHTEAFF. For the CDR3, the DNA is TGTGCCAGCAAAGCCGGTCACACTGAAGCTTTCTTT.

The chain uses TRBV18 and TRBJ1-2, with no clear D. Per the germline V gene, CDR1 is KGHSH and CDR2 is LQKENI. The ends were cut back, 3 bases at V and 4 bases at J, with 9 bases in the middle. CDR3 size: 13 residues. This CDR3 is CASSPEDTYGYTF. The CDR3 bases are TGTGCCAGCTCACCGGAAGACACCTATGGCTACACCTTC.

This chain connects TRBV2 to TRBJ2-6; D gene uncertain. Germline V gene data show CDR1 as SNHLY and CDR2 as FYNNEI. The CDR3 consists of 14 residues. Trimming took off 10 bases at V and 0 bases at J, with 10 bases between the two ends. CDR3 in amino acids: CATLRLSGANVLTF. The CDR3, as DNA: TGTGCCACCCTTAGACTCTCTGGGGCCAACGTCCTGACTTTC.

This chain joins TRBV11-2 and TRBJ2-1, with a weak D call TRBD2 (5 bases). Germline V gives CDR1 SGHAT, CDR2 FQNNGV. CDR3 length: 19 amino acids. V dropped 4 bases and J dropped 2 bases, with 24 bases sitting between them. This CDR3 is CASSSGGGAAHPTYNEQFF. CDR3 nucleotide sequence: TGTGCCAGCAGCTCAGGAGGAGGAGCGGCCCATCCAACCTACAATGAGCAGTTCTTC. Variable domain in full (rest from reference TRBV11-2 and TRBJ2-1): EAGVAQSPRYKIIEKRQSVAFWCNPISGHATLYWYQQILGQGPKLLIQFQNNGVVDDSQLPKDRFSAERLKGVDSTLKIQPAKLEDSAVYLCASSSGGGAAHPTYNEQFFGPGTRLTVL.

The chain is built from TRBV9 and TRBJ2-2; no reliable D call. Per the germline V gene, CDR1 is SGDLS and CDR2 is YYNGEE. V lost 0 bases to trimming and J lost 1 base, with 7 bases between them. The CDR3 runs 15 residues. CDR3 loop: CASSVGSLNTGELFF. CDR3 sequence (DNA): TGTGCCAGCAGCGTAGGTAGCCTGAACACCGGGGAGCTGTTTTTT.

The chain couples TRBV5-1 to TRBJ2-7; 7 bases line up with TRBD1. In germline, CDR1 is SGHRS, CDR2 YFSETQ. The CDR3 covers 15 residues. V gave up 5 bases and J gave up 2 bases; unmatched junction bases: 10. CDR3 nucleotide sequence: TGCGCCAGCAGGCCCCCCGGGACAGCAGCCTACGAGCAGTACTTC. This codes for CASRPPGTAAYEQYF. Full variable domain (outside the CDR3, taken from reference TRBV5-1 and TRBJ2-7): KAGVTQTPRYLIKTRGQQVTLSCSPISGHRSVSWYQQTPGQGLQFLFEYFSETQRNKGNFPGRFSGRQFSNSRSEMNVSTLELGDSALYLCASRPPGTAAYEQYFGPGTRLTVT.

The count of this clone is one. The chain combines TRBV28 with TRBJ2-3; TRBD2 aligns across 11 bases. The CDR3 extends over 17 amino acids. V was pared by 4 bases and J by 0 bases, with 6 bases of the junction left unmatched. Per the germline V gene, CDR1 is MDHEN and CDR2 is SYDVKM. This CDR3 is CASSSGGTSGSTDTQYF. The CDR3 bases are TGTGCCAGCAGTTCCGGAGGGACTAGCGGTAGCACAGATACGCAGTATTTT.

The rearrangement uses TRBV29-1 and TRBJ2-4, with 8 bases fitting TRBD1. The CDR3 has 13 residues. CDR1 SQVTM and CDR2 ANQGSEA come from the germline V gene. Trimming cost V 3 bases and J 8 bases; bases outside gene matches: 6. The CDR3 is CSVEPQGQDIQYF. The CDR3 region has the DNA TGCAGCGTTGAGCCACAGGGACAGGACATTCAGTACTTC.

The chain uses TRBV4-3 and TRBJ2-7; TRBD1 is a possible D gene (6 bases). The V gene's germline CDR1 is LGHNA and CDR2 YSLEER. This CDR3 region has 20 residues. Trimming took 0 bases from V and 6 from J, leaving 30 bases between them. As DNA, the CDR3 is TGCGCCAGCAGCCAAGATCTTTTGGGAGCACCGGGACATACCTTTGGCGAGCAGTACTTC. It codes for CASSQDLLGAPGHTFGEQYF.

The gene calls are TRBV10-3 and TRBJ2-7; 7 bases align to TRBD1. CDR3 length equals 16 residues. Looked up from germline, CDR1 is ENHRY and CDR2 is SYGVKD. The V gene end was trimmed by 4 bases and the J gene end by 3 bases; junction bases not matched to a gene: 12. The CDR3 DNA follows: TGTGCCATCAGTGGACGGGACAGCTCATCCCGCTACGAGCAGTACTTC. Residues: CAISGRDSSSRYEQYF.

The J gene is TRBJ2-7, the V gene TRBV11-2; D ambiguous. V was trimmed by 5 bases and J by 3 bases, leaving 14 bases between them. CDR3 length equals 14 residues. Per germline, CDR1 SGHAT and CDR2 FQNNGV. The CDR3 coding sequence is TGTGCCAGCAGCCGCGGTTCGACTCTCTACGAGCAGTACTTC. This translates into CASSRGSTLYEQYF.

The rearrangement links TRBV18 to TRBJ1-1; 7 bases line up with TRBD1. Germline V gives CDR1 KGHSH, CDR2 LQKENI. With 3 bases clipped from V and 4 bases from J, the junction kept 5 bases outside the gene matches. The CDR3 loop spans 14 amino acids. The CDR3 reads CASSPGTAATEAFF. CDR3 sequence (DNA): TGTGCCAGCTCACCCGGGACAGCCGCCACTGAAGCTTTCTTT. Variable domain in full (rest from reference TRBV18 and TRBJ1-1): NAGVMQNPRHLVRRRGQEARLRCSPMKGHSHVYWYRQLPEEGLKFMVYLQKENIIDESGMPKERFSAEFPKEGPSILRIQQVVRGDSAAYFCASSPGTAATEAFFGQGTRLTVV.

This rearrangement joins TRBV28 to TRBJ2-1; 11 bases agree with TRBD2. The V and J ends lost 2 bases and 3 bases, in that order; junction bases with no gene match: 18. This CDR3 region has 21 residues. Germline V gives CDR1 MDHEN, CDR2 SYDVKM. The CDR3 DNA reads TGTGCCAGCAGTTTAGGGGGTGCAGGTGAGATAGCGGGAGGGGTCTACAATGAGCAGTTCTTC. Encoded protein: CASSLGGAGEIAGGVYNEQFF.

The V gene is TRBV19, the J gene TRBJ1-1, with 8 bases aligning to TRBD1. Germline CDR1 LNHDA, CDR2 SQIVND (reference sequence). The V segment lost 3 bases and the J segment 5 bases; nucleotides outside the gene matches: 11. This CDR3 comprises 16 residues. The CDR3 DNA reads TGTGCCAGTAGTATCCGGACAGGGAGGGGTATAACTGAAGCTTTCTTT. It encodes CASSIRTGRGITEAFF. The full variable domain, with the rest looked up from reference TRBV19 and TRBJ1-1, is DGGITQSPKYLFRKEGQNVTLSCEQNLNHDAMYWYRQDPGQGLRLIYYSQIVNDFQKGDIAEGYSVSREKKESFPLTVTSAQKNPTAFYLCASSIRTGRGITEAFFGQGTRLTVV.

The chain combines TRBV19 with TRBJ1-5, with D unclear. V lost 10 bases to trimming and J lost 3 bases, with 13 bases between them. The CDR3 loop spans 13 amino acids. Germline CDR1 LNHDA, CDR2 SQIVND (reference sequence). The CDR3 sequence is CATAAAYNQPQHF. Here the CDR3 DNA reads TGTGCCACCGCGGCGGCCTACAATCAGCCCCAGCATTTT.